A selection of T cell receptor beta chains follows, all from one sample in a study of beta chain features in type 1 diabetes. Here immunoSEQ multiplex PCR was the method, and the copy in TCRdb shows in-frame clones only, minus some. The data contain some 44,000 clones, about 51% of them singletons. Sequencing used Tregs from blood. Receptors originate from a woman between 18 and 29 years old in good health. CDR3s include the opening cysteine and the closing phenylalanine or tryptophan. Each record gives: V gene, clone size, J gene, CDR3 length, D gene, CDR3 DNA, CDR3 protein. D genes are given only for firm matches. Expanded clones are given a class, and other clones once, few, many or no size at all.

TRBV6-6,-,TRBJ2-5,14,TRBD2,TGTGCCAGCAGTTCCCCCGGACTAGGGGAGACCCAGTACTTC,CASSSPGLGETQYF
TRBV4-3,-,TRBJ2-3,18,TRBD2,TGCGCCAGCAGCCAAGGAGCGGGAGGCTCACATCACACAGATACGCAGTATTTT,CASSQGAGGSHHTDTQYF
TRBV30,-,TRBJ2-5,15,TRBD2,TGTGCCTGGAGTGTATTTAGCGGGAGATCAGAGACCCAGTACTTC,CAWSVFSGRSETQYF
TRBV28,-,TRBJ1-4,16,-,TGTGCCAGCAGACCGGCCACAGGGCGGCTTAATGAAAAACTGTTTTTT,CASRPATGRLNEKLFF
TRBV5-4,few,TRBJ1-5,16,-,TGTGCCAGCAGCTTGGGGGAGATTCATAGCAATCAGCCCCAGCATTTT,CASSLGEIHSNQPQHF
TRBV4-3,few,TRBJ2-1,11,-,TGCGCCAGCCGGAGGTACAATGAGCAGTTCTTC,CASRRYNEQFF
TRBV19,-,TRBJ2-1,16,TRBD2,TGTGCCAGTAGCCCCGAAGGGCTAGCGGGAGTGGGTGAGCAGTTCTTC,CASSPEGLAGVGEQFF
TRBV25-1,few,TRBJ1-2,14,-,TGTGCCAGCAGTGATGGAGCAGGGGACTATGGCTACACCTTC,CASSDGAGDYGYTF
TRBV5-4,many,TRBJ2-5,17,TRBD2,TGTGCCAGCAGCTTGCTAGCGGGAGGGCCGGACGAGGAGACCCAGTACTTC,CASSLLAGGPDEETQYF
TRBV6-6,-,TRBJ1-2,15,-,TGTGCCAGCAGTTACTCCCAGGGAACTAACTATGGCTACACCTTC,CASSYSQGTNYGYTF
TRBV5-1,-,TRBJ2-1,17,TRBD2,TGCGCCAGCAGCTTGGGGCCGGGACTAGCGGGACACAATGAGCAGTTCTTC,CASSLGPGLAGHNEQFF
TRBV19,few,TRBJ1-5,19,TRBD1,TGTGCCAGTAGTATCTTCTTCGGGGACAGCCCTTCACGGAATCAGCCCCAGCATTTT,CASSIFFGDSPSRNQPQHF
TRBV20-1,-,TRBJ2-1,11,-,TGCAGTGCTAGAGAGGGGGGGCGCGAGTTCTTC,CSAREGGREFF
TRBV11-1,-,TRBJ2-2,16,TRBD2,TGTGCCAGCAGCCCCCGGGCTAGCGGGAACACCGGGGAGCTGTTTTTT,CASSPRASGNTGELFF
TRBV9,few,TRBJ2-1,17,TRBD2,TGTGCCAGCAGCGTAGATACTAGCGGGAGGGCCGTCACTGAGCAGTTCTTC,CASSVDTSGRAVTEQFF
TRBV30,few,TRBJ1-5,12,-,TGTGCCTGTGAGGGGGGCAATCAGCCCCAGCATTTT,CACEGGNQPQHF
TRBV9,few,TRBJ1-4,19,-,TGTGCCAGCAGCGCCTCGATGGGGGGGGTCGGAGCAACTAATGAAAAACTGTTTTTT,CASSASMGGVGATNEKLFF
TRBV10-3,-,TRBJ1-3,15,TRBD1,TGTGCCATCAGTGCCGGGACAGGGGATGGAAACACCATATATTTT,CAISAGTGDGNTIYF
TRBV5-1,few,TRBJ1-2,15,TRBD1,TGCGCCAGCAGCTTGTCCGGGACAGGGGCCTATGGCTACACCTTC,CASSLSGTGAYGYTF
TRBV18,few,TRBJ2-4,14,-,TGTGCCAGCTCACCTACTAGCCCTCCTAACATTCAGTACTTC,CASSPTSPPNIQYF
TRBV7-2,-,TRBJ2-1,16,TRBD2,TGTGCCAGCAGCCCGTTGGGGGCTAGCGGGAACAATGAGCAGTTCTTC,CASSPLGASGNNEQFF
TRBV29-1,-,TRBJ1-1,12,-,TGCAGCGTTCGTCGAGCGAACACTGAAGCTTTCTTT,CSVRRANTEAFF
TRBV7-9,-,TRBJ2-5,11,-,TGTGCCAGCTCCAGGGTGGAGACCCAGTACTTC,CASSRVETQYF
TRBV23-1,few,TRBJ2-5,15,TRBD2,TGCGCCAGCCCCCCCAGGACTAGCGGGGCTCGGGCCCAGTACTTC,CASPPRTSGARAQYF
TRBV2,-,TRBJ2-1,11,-,TGTGCCAGCACCGAGGACAATGAGCAGTTCTTC,CASTEDNEQFF
TRBV6-1,-,TRBJ2-7,15,TRBD2,TGTGCCAGCAGTCGGGCTAGCGGGAGCGGTGGAGAGCAGTACTTC,CASSRASGSGGEQYF
TRBV19,-,TRBJ2-2,16,-,TGTGCCAGTAGTATAGGGTCCTACGCGAACACCGGGGAGCTGTTTTTT,CASSIGSYANTGELFF
TRBV20-1,-,TRBJ2-7,11,-,TGCAGTGCTCAGCGTTACTACGAGCAGTACTTC,CSAQRYYEQYF
TRBV27,-,TRBJ2-5,15,TRBD2,TGTGCCAGCAGTTCCAGTAGCGGGAGCAGCAAGACCCAGTACTTC,CASSSSSGSSKTQYF
TRBV14,few,TRBJ2-1,15,TRBD1,TGTGCCAGCAGCCTATACAGGGGCCATTACAATGAGCAGTTCTTC,CASSLYRGHYNEQFF
TRBV10-3,few,TRBJ1-5,14,TRBD1,TGTGCCATCAGTTCGGACAGGGGGAATCAGCCCCAGCATTTT,CAISSDRGNQPQHF
TRBV28,-,TRBJ1-1,13,TRBD1,TGTGCCAGCAGTGGACAGGTTTGGACTGAAGCTTTCTTT,CASSGQVWTEAFF
TRBV30,once,TRBJ1-3,14,-,TGTGCCTGGAGTTTGTTATCCCCCGGAAACACCATATATTTT,CAWSLLSPGNTIYF
TRBV29-1,-,TRBJ2-7,14,TRBD2,TGCAGCGTTGGCTTTCGCGGGGAGGGTGCCGAGCAGTACTTC,CSVGFRGEGAEQYF